Here is one T cell receptor beta chain with its context. This clone appeared once. Its antigen has not been determined. It has no much larger one-base neighbor in the sample; base qualities were not kept. Library preparation used the immunoSEQ multiplex PCR assay. TCRdb holds this immuneACCESS table with in-frame rearrangements only. Some clones are missing; in checked studies, unresolved V genes explain under half, and the rest has no known cause. The sample contains 79,000 or so clones, approximately 96% of them found a single time. Roughly 0.3% of the sample is taken by the ten largest. These data come from a study of technical replicates of blood from several donors (dated by TCRdb to the late 2010s). Measured from the cysteine to the phenylalanine, the CDR3 is 14 residues long. Of all the DNA, just the CDR3 is kept, 42 bases in frame from base 1. CDR1 and CDR2 are drawn from the germline V gene: SGHDN, FVKESK. Relative to germline, V is 2 bases shorter and J is 0 bases shorter, with 8 bases between their ends.

The chain is encoded by TRBV14 joined to TRBJ2-7; possibly the D gene is TRBD1, per 5 matching bases. This sequence was found in a human donor in good health. Sequencing was carried out using T cells isolated from PBMCs. The CDR3 here reads CASSQQGLSYEQYF. The nucleotides read TGTGCCAGCAGCCAACAGGGTCTCTCCTACGAGCAGTACTTC.